Listed here are 18 T cell receptor beta chains from one sample, sequenced in a study of T cell repertoires in cytomegalovirus infection. TCRdb processed the reads anew with MiXCR; each CDR3 protein has one entry. The sample shows more than 400,000 distinct CDR3 sequences, 26% of them seen only once. Sequencing was carried out using PBMCs. These receptors originate from a human donor in good health (CMV status not recorded). Some clones in this sample may be carry-over from other donors' samples.

This clonotype has ten or more counts. The rearrangement joins TRBV7-2 to TRBJ2-1; 10 bases agree with TRBD2. The CDR3 has 15 residues. J lost 3 bases, V lost 5 bases, and 4 bases had no gene match. Germline CDR1 is SGHTA and CDR2 is FQGNSA. The DNA of the CDR3 is TGTGCCAGCAGCAGGACTAGCGGACACTACAATGAGCAGTTCTTC. Its protein product is CASSRTSGHYNEQFF.

This clonotype showed up just a few times. The chain uses TRBV6-5 and TRBJ2-2; either TRBD1 or TRBD2 may supply D (5 bases each). Germline-derived CDR1 and CDR2 are MNHEY and SVGAGI. Trimming shortened V by 7 bases and J by 2 bases, and 11 bases separated the two germline ends. CDR3 length equals 14 residues. The CDR3 sequence is CASTPGRNTGELFF. DNA for the CDR3: TGTGCCAGCACCCCGGGACGTAACACCGGGGAGCTGTTTTTT.

This clonotype has a handful of counts. V usage is TRBV5-6 and J usage is TRBJ2-3; tentatively, D is TRBD2 (5 bases). CDR3 length: 14 amino acids. The V and J ends lost 6 bases and 2 bases respectively, with 13 bases between them. CDR1 and CDR2 from the germline V gene are SGHDT and YYEEEE. In nucleotides, the CDR3 is TGTGCCAGCACAGAGCGAGGGATCACAGATACGCAGTATTTT. Protein sequence: CASTERGITDTQYF.

The rearrangement joins TRBV7-3 to TRBJ2-1, with TRBD2 identical over 11 bases. V shed 5 bases, J shed 5 bases, and the junction held 5 bases outside the gene matches. CDR3 length: 15 residues. Germline V lookup: CDR1 SGHTA, CDR2 FQGTGA. This CDR3 reads CASSLTSGRNNEQFF. The CDR3 bases are TGTGCCAGCAGCCTCACTAGCGGGAGAAACAATGAGCAGTTCTTC. The variable domain in full, with the rest retrieved from reference TRBV7-3 and TRBJ2-1, is GAGVSQTPSNKVTEKGKYVELRCDPISGHTALYWYRQSLGQGPEFLIYFQGTGAADDSGLPNDRFFAVRPEGSVSTLKIQRTERGDSAVYLCASSLTSGRNNEQFFGPGTRLTVL.

V usage is TRBV7-3 and J usage is TRBJ2-3; D assignment may be TRBD1 or TRBD2 (5 bases each). The CDR3 totals 15 residues. V gave up 2 bases and J gave up 5 bases, with 14 bases separating them. CDR1 and CDR2 from the germline V gene are SGHTA and FQGTGA. CDR3 in amino acids: CASSLGGVLGDTQYF. DNA for the CDR3: TGTGCCAGCAGCTTAGGGGGAGTTCTTGGAGATACGCAGTATTTT.

The J gene is TRBJ1-1, the V gene TRBV10-3; D possibly corresponds to TRBD1 (5 bases). The ends were cut back, 2 bases at V and 0 bases at J, with 16 bases in the middle. Per the germline V gene, CDR1 is ENHRY and CDR2 is SYGVKD. This CDR3 region has 17 residues. Written as DNA, the CDR3 is TGTGCCATCAGTGAGACCGGGACGGGGAGCATGAACACTGAAGCTTTCTTT. It is translated as CAISETGTGSMNTEAFF.

With regard to this clonotype: Mismatch with germline at one junction end may stem from a read error. The chain recombines TRBV5-1 with TRBJ2-7, with D perhaps TRBD2 (6 bases). The germline V gene encodes CDR1 SGHRS and CDR2 YFSETQ. The CDR3 is made up of 15 amino acids. The CDR3 is CAGSPGPSDDYEQYF. CDR3 nucleotides: TGCGCCGGCAGCCCTGGACCTAGCGATGACTACGAGCAGTACTTC. The whole variable domain, remainder taken from reference TRBV5-1 and TRBJ2-7, is KAGVTQTPRYLIKTRGQQVTLSCSPISGHRSVSWYQQTPGQGLQFLFEYFSETQRNKGNFPGRFSGRQFSNSRSEMNVSTLELGDSALYLCAGSPGPSDDYEQYFGPGTRLTVT.

This clonotype was observed a handful of times. The V call is TRBV28, the J call TRBJ2-1; unclear D gene. The CDR3 consists of 14 residues. From germline, CDR1 is MDHEN and CDR2 SYDVKM. Trimming shortened V by 7 bases and J by 1 base, and 11 bases separated the two germline ends. CDR3 DNA sequence: TGTGCCAGCACCCAGGATAAGTCCTACAATGAGCAGTTCTTC. Translating it yields CASTQDKSYNEQFF.

CDR3 sequence: CASRMTGGFGEAFF. The CDR3 nucleotides read TGTGCCAGCCGCATGACAGGGGGGTTCGGTGAAGCTTTCTTT. The chain combines TRBV28 with TRBJ1-1, with 9 bases identical to TRBD1. Germline-derived CDR1 and CDR2 are MDHEN and SYDVKM. After removal of 8 bases from V and 7 bases from J, the junction contained 11 bases not matched to a gene. This CDR3 region has 14 residues. Full variable domain (rest looked up from reference TRBV28 and TRBJ1-1): DVKVTQSSRYLVKRTGEKVFLECVQDMDHENMFWYRQDPGLGLRLIYFSYDVKMKEKGDIPEGYSVSREKKERFSLILESASTNQTSMYLCASRMTGGFGEAFFGQGTRLTVV.

This clonotype was seen a few times. The chain carries TRBV5-6 and TRBJ2-1; 10 bases match TRBD2. Germline V CDR1 and CDR2: SGHDT, YYEEEE. The V and J ends lost 3 bases and 7 bases, in that order; junction bases with no gene match: 4. The CDR3 covers 14 residues. The CDR3 sequence: CASSSGLASNEQFF. The CDR3 DNA follows: TGTGCCAGCAGCTCGGGACTAGCGTCGAATGAGCAGTTCTTC. Drawing the rest from reference TRBV5-6 and TRBJ2-1, the complete variable domain is DAGVTQSPTHLIKTRGQQVTLRCSPKSGHDTVSWYQQALGQGPQFIFQYYEEEERQRGNFPDRFSGHQFPNYSSELNVNALLLGDSALYLCASSSGLASNEQFFGPGTRLTVL.

V is TRBV7-8 and J is TRBJ2-5, with D perhaps TRBD2 (5 bases). The V and J ends lost 5 bases and 8 bases respectively, with 9 bases between them. The germline V gene encodes CDR1 SGHVS and CDR2 FQNEAQ. The CDR3 totals 11 residues. The CDR3 DNA follows: TGTGCCAGCAGCCCCCGGGGAACCCAGTACTTC. It specifies CASSPRGTQYF.

V usage is TRBV19 and J usage is TRBJ2-2, with 9 bases that match TRBD1. V was pared by 4 bases and J by 4 bases, with 1 base of the junction left unmatched. In germline, CDR1 is LNHDA, CDR2 SQIVND (reference sequence). This CDR3 is built from 14 residues. The CDR3 DNA reads as TGTGCCAGTAGTAAGGACAGGGGCACCGGGGAGCTGTTTTTT. Protein sequence: CASSKDRGTGELFF.

The chain uses TRBV24-1 and TRBJ2-3; possibly TRBD2 for D (6 bases). Germline values: CDR1 KGHDR, CDR2 SFDVKD. V was cut by 0 bases and J by 1 base, with 13 bases left in between. This CDR3 is 17 amino acids long. The CDR3 is CATSDLLEGGGTDTQYF. CDR3 DNA: TGTGCCACCAGTGATTTGCTAGAGGGCGGGGGCACAGATACGCAGTATTTT.

In its sample, this clonotype was seen a few times. The CDR3 nucleotides are TGTGCCAGCAGCTTGGGTAGCGGGAGTACCTACGAGCAGTACTTC. Translation: CASSLGSGSTYEQYF. J is TRBJ2-7 and V is TRBV5-4; 9 nucleotides agree with TRBD2. The V gene end was trimmed by 0 bases and the J gene end by 2 bases; junction bases not matched to a gene: 3. The CDR3 loop spans 15 amino acids. Germline lookup yields CDR1 SGHNT and CDR2 YYREEE (reference sequence). Full variable domain (rest looked up from reference TRBV5-4 and TRBJ2-7): ETGVTQSPTHLIKTRGQQVTLRCSSQSGHNTVSWYQQALGQGPQFIFQYYREEENGRGNFPPRFSGLQFPNYSSELNVNALELDDSALYLCASSLGSGSTYEQYFGPGTRLTVT.

This chain connects TRBV30 to TRBJ2-3, with 10 bases aligning to TRBD2. Per germline, CDR1 GTSNPN and CDR2 SVGIG (reference sequence). With 2 bases clipped from V and 4 bases from J, the junction kept 6 bases outside the gene matches. The CDR3 runs 15 residues. CDR3 in amino acids: CAWSPSGRVADTQYF. DNA of the CDR3: TGTGCCTGGAGTCCTAGCGGGAGAGTGGCAGATACGCAGTATTTT.

The chain links TRBV27 to TRBJ1-2, with 9 bases lining up with TRBD1. V lost 5 bases to trimming and J lost 5 bases; unmatched junction nucleotides: 6. The CDR3 consists of 14 residues. Germline assignment: CDR1 MNHEY and CDR2 SMNVEV (reference sequence). CDR3 loop: CASSPTGGWYGYTF. The CDR3 DNA reads as TGTGCCAGCAGTCCGACAGGGGGATGGTATGGCTACACCTTC.

This clonotype was seen only a few times. J is TRBJ1-2 and V is TRBV7-9, with 9 bases lining up with TRBD1. Germline CDR1 reads SEHNR; CDR2 reads FQNEAQ (reference sequence). Losses at the gene ends were 4 bases for V and 5 bases for J; bases not matched to a gene: 8. The CDR3 extends over 15 amino acids. CDR3 bases: TGTGCCAGCAGCTGGGGGCCGGGACAGGGTTATGGCTACACCTTC. Amino acids: CASSWGPGQGYGYTF.

The V call is TRBV7-2, the J call TRBJ2-7; D remains unclear. There are 14 residues in the CDR3. Trimming took 0 bases from V and 5 from J, leaving 11 bases between them. In germline, CDR1 is SGHTA, CDR2 FQGNSA. The CDR3 protein is CASSLAGRGHEQYF. The DNA of the CDR3 is TGTGCCAGCAGCTTAGCGGGCCGCGGCCACGAGCAGTACTTC.